This T cell receptor (beta chain) was obtained from a study of persistence of HIV-infected CD4 T cells. Cells were stimulated nonspecifically with anti-CD3/anti-CD28 magnetic beads. CD4+ T cells upregulating both CD40 ligand and CD69 were sorted as responding cells. Turning to this clone: Its matching antigen is unknown.

The CDR3 runs 15 residues. CDR1 MDHEN and CDR2 SYDVKM come from the germline V gene. Deletions cut 7 bases from V and 6 bases from J, with 18 bases between. The libraries were made with immunoSEQ version 4 in survey mode. Sequencing was performed with immunoSEQ multiplex PCR; in TCRdb, only in-frame clones are kept and a portion is missing. The sample carries some 49,000 clones, about nine tenths recorded once. This sequence joins TRBV28 and TRBJ1-4; D gene ambiguous. The receptor comes from an adult woman with HIV who was CMV-seropositive. The source material was CD4+ T cells sorted from PBMCs after approximately 20-hour stimulation, sampled from a patient who received antiretroviral therapy. CDR3 amino acids: CASTSPRAGYEKLFF. The CDR3 bases are TGTGCCAGCACCTCCCCACGGGCCGGGTATGAAAAACTGTTTTTT. Based on the CDR3 plus reference TRBV28 and TRBJ1-4, the full variable domain is DVKVTQSSRYLVKRTGEKVFLECVQDMDHENMFWYRQDPGLGLRLIYFSYDVKMKEKGDIPEGYSVSREKKERFSLILESASTNQTSMYLCASTSPRAGYEKLFFGSGTQLSVL.